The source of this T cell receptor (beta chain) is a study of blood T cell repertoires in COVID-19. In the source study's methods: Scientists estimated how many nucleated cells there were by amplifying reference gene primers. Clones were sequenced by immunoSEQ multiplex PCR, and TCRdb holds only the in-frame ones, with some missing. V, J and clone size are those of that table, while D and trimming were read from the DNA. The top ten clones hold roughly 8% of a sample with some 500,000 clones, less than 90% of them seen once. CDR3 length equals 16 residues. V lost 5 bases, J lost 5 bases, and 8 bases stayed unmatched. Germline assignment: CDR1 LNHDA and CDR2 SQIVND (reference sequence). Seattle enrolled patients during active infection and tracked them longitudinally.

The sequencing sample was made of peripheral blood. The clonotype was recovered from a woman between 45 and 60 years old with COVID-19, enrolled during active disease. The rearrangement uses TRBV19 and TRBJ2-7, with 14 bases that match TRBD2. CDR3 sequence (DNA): TGTGCCAGTAGTCCTGAGACTAGCGGGGGGGCCCACGAGCAGTACTTC. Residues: CASSPETSGGAHEQYF.